The following is a TCR beta chain sequence with its context. The data derive from a study of blood T cell repertoires in COVID-19. Background on the study: The cDNA or gDNA used as material had been derived from T cells, B-cell-depleted T cells, or PBMCs.

CDR1 and CDR2 from the germline V gene are KGHDR and SFDVKD. V was shortened by 5 bases and J by 4 bases, with 19 bases between the two germline ends. The CDR3 has 16 amino acids. Seattle patients were enrolled while actively infected and followed longitudinally. Produced via immunoSEQ multiplex PCR; TCRdb's table is partial and in-frame only. The table includes about 370,000 clones, about 90% detected once. This sequence was found in a young woman with COVID-19, enrolled during active disease. This sequence joins TRBV24-1 and TRBJ2-5; tentative D call: TRBD1 (5 bases). Sequencing used peripheral blood. CDR3 sequence reads: CATSGPGRSYAETQYF. The CDR3 coding sequence is TGTGCCACCAGTGGGCCAGGGCGCAGCTACGCAGAGACCCAGTACTTC.